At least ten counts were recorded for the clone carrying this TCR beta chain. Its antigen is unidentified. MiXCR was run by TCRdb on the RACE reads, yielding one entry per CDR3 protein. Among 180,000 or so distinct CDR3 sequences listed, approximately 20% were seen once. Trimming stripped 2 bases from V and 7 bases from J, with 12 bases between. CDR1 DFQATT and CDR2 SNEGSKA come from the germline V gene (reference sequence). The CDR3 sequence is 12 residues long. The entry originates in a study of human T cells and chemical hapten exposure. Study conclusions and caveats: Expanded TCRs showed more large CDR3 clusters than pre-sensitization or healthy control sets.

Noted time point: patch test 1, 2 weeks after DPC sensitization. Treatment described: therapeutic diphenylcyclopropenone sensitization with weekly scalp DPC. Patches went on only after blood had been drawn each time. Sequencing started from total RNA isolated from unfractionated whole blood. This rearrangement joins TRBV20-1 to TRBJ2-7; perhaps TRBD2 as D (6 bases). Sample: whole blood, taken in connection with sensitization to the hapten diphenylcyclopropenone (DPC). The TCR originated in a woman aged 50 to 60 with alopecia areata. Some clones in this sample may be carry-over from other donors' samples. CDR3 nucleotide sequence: TGCAGTGCTAGACAGGGAGGAGGGGAGCAGTACTTC. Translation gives CSARQGGGEQYF.